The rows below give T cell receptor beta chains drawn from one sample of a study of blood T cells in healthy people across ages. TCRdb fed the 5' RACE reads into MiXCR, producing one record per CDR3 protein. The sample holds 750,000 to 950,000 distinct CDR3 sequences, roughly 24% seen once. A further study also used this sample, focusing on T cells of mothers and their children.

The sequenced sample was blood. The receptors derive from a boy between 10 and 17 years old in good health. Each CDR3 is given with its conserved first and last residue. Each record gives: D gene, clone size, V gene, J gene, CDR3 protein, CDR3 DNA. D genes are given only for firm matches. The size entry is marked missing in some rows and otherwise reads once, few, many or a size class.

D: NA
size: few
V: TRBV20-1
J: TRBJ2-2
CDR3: CSAPQAGQNTGELFF
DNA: TGCAGTGCTCCACAGGCGGGGCAGAACACCGGGGAGCTGTTTTTT

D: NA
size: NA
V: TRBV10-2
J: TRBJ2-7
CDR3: CASTGAGVGSYEQYF
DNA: TGCGCCAGCACTGGGGCGGGCGTAGGCTCCTACGAGCAGTACTTC

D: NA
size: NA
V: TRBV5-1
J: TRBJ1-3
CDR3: CASSFPGTRESGNTIYF
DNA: TGCGCCAGCAGCTTCCCCGGGACCCGGGAGTCTGGAAACACCATATATTTT

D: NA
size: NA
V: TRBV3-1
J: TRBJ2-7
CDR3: CASGQRDYEQYF
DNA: TGTGCCAGTGGACAGAGGGACTACGAGCAGTACTTC

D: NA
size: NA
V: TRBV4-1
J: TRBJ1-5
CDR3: CASSLHLRDNQHF
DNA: TGCGCCAGCAGCCTTCACTTACGGGACAACCAGCATTTT

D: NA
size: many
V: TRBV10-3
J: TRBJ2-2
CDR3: CAISDGGAGTGELFF
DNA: TGTGCCATCAGTGATGGAGGGGCGGGCACCGGGGAGCTGTTTTTT

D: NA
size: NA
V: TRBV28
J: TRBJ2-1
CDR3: CASSHSFPSGNEQFF
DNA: TGTGCCAGCAGTCATTCCTTCCCGAGCGGAAATGAGCAGTTCTTC

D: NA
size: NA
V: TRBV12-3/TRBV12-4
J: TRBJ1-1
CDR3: CASSFVTEAFF
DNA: TGTGCCAGCAGTTTTGTGACTGAAGCTTTCTTT

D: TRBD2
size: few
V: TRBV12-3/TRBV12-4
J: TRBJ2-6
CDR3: CASSLGVGRAGANVLTF
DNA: TGTGCCAGCAGTTTAGGGGTTGGGAGGGCTGGGGCCAACGTCCTGACTTTC

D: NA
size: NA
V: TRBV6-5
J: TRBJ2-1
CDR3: CASRLLNNNEQFF
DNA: TGTGCCAGCAGACTACTCAATAACAATGAGCAGTTCTTC

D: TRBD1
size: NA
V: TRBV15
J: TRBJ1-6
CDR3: CATQQGGSGTIGSPLHF
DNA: TGTGCCACCCAGCAGGGGGGGTCGGGGACCATAGGTTCACCCCTCCACTTT

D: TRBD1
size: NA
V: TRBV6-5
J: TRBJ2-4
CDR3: CASSYSQDRGVKKAKNIQYF
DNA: TGTGCCAGCAGTTACTCGCAGGACAGGGGGGTAAAGAAAGCCAAAAACATTCAGTACTTC

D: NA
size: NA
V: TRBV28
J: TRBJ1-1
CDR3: CASRWTVHTEAFF
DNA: TGTGCCAGCAGATGGACAGTGCACACTGAAGCTTTCTTT

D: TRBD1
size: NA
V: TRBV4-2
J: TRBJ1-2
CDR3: CASSQDHGPGQGAGYTF
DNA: TGTGCCAGCAGCCAAGACCACGGCCCCGGACAGGGGGCCGGCTACACCTTC

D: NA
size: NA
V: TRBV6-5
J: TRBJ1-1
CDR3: CASSYGQGSTEAFF
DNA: TGTGCCAGCAGTTACGGCCAGGGCTCCACTGAAGCTTTCTTT

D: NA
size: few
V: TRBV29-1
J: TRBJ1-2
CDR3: CSVEGSDGYTF
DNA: TGCAGCGTTGAAGGGTCGGATGGCTACACCTTC

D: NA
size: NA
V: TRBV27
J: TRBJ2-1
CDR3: CASSFPGHNNEQFF
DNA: TGTGCCAGCAGTTTTCCCGGACACAACAATGAGCAGTTCTTC

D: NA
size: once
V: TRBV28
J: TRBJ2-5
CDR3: CASTWGCGAQYF
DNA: TGTGCCAGCACCTGGGGCTGTGGGGCCCAGTACTTC

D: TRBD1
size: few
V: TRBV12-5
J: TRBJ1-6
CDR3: CASGLGTGGNSPLHF
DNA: TGTGCTAGTGGTTTGGGGACAGGAGGTAATTCACCCCTCCACTTT

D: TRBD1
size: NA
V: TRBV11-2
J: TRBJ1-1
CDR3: CASSPQGYSTEAFF
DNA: TGTGCCAGCAGCCCACAGGGGTATAGCACTGAAGCTTTCTTT

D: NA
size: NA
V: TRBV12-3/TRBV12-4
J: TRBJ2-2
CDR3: CASTPGELNTGELFF
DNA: TGTGCCAGCACTCCCGGCGAACTTAACACCGGGGAGCTGTTTTTT

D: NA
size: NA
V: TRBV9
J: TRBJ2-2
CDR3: CASSVAGIPGELFF
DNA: TGTGCCAGCAGCGTAGCAGGTATCCCCGGGGAGCTGTTTTTT

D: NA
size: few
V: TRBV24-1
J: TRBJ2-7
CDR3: CATSDLLLGKYEQYF
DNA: TGTGCCACCAGTGATTTGCTTCTGGGGAAGTACGAGCAGTACTTC

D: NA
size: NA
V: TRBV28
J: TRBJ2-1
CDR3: CASSTMSKMGRIYNEQFF
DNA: TGTGCCAGCAGTACAATGAGTAAAATGGGCAGGATCTACAATGAGCAGTTCTTC

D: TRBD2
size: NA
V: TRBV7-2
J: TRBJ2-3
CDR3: CASSLGLALSADTQYF
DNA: TGTGCCAGCAGCCTCGGACTAGCGTTGTCGGCAGATACGCAGTATTTT

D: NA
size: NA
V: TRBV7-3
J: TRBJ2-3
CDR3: CASSLTNTDTQYF
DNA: TGTGCCAGCAGCTTGACTAACACAGATACGCAGTATTTC

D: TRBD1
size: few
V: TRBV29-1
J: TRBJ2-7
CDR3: CSVGGQGVQSYEQYF
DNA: TGCAGCGTTGGGGGACAGGGGGTACAATCCTACGAGCAGTACTTC

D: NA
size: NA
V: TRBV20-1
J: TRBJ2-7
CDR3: CSARQDSYEQYF
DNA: TGCAGTGCGAGACAGGACTCCTACGAGCAGTACTTC

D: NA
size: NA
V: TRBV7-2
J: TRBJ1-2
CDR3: CASSLADGNGYTF
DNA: TGTGCCAGCAGCTTAGCGGACGGGAATGGCTACACCTTC

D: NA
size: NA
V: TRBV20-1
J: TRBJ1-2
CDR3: CSARDRGEGYGYTF
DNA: TGCAGTGCTAGAGATCGGGGTGAGGGCTATGGCTACACCTTC

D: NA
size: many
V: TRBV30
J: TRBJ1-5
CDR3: CAWSPRGAEGNQPQHF
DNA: TGTGCCTGGAGTCCTCGTGGCGCCGAAGGCAATCAGCCCCAGCATTTT

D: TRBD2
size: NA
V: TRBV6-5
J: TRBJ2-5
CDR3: CASSYRRSGGKGETQYF
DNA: TGTGCCAGCAGTTACAGGAGAAGCGGGGGCAAAGGAGAGACCCAGTACTTC

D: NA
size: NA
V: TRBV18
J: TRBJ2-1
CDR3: CASSGIGEQFF
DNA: TGTGCCAGCTCAGGGATCGGTGAGCAGTTCTTC

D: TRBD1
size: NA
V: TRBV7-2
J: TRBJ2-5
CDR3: CASSFKQTGSKETQYF
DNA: TGTGCCAGCAGCTTCAAGCAGACAGGGAGTAAGGAGACCCAGTACTTC

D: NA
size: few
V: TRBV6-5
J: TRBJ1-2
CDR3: CASSRGDGYTF
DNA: TGTGCCAGCAGTAGGGGGGATGGCTACACCTTC

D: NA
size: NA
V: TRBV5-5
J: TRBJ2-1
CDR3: CASSLGVARANEQFF
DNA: TGTGCCAGCAGCTTAGGTGTAGCCCGGGCCAATGAGCAGTTCTTC